The sequence of this T cell receptor beta chain was determined in a study of OX40 agonist ivuxolimab in advanced cancers. Study context: Dose-escalation patients suffered from hepatocellular carcinoma, melanoma, renal cell or head and neck cancer. Partial responses occurred in Three dose-escalation patients, one with hepatocellular carcinoma and two with cutaneous melanoma. Study-level results: CD8+ T cells averaged more expanded clones than CD4+.

Some clones are missing from TCRdb's copy, which holds only in-frame ones; the method was immunoSEQ multiplex PCR. The table records some 98,000 clones, roughly 90% of them present only once. CDR3 length: 16 amino acids. Per germline, CDR1 SGHDT and CDR2 YYEEEE. V lost 2 bases and J lost 1, with 12 bases in between. Concerning this clone: Antigen unknown.

This chain links TRBV5-6 with TRBJ2-2; D not certain. The specimen comprised CD4+ or CD8+ T cells sorted from blood, sampled in a trial of the OX40 agonist ivuxolimab. The clonotype originates from an adult with an advanced solid tumor such as melanoma, head and neck, liver or kidney cancer. CDR3 protein: CASSFVSTLNTGELFF. In DNA, the CDR3 is TGTGCCAGCAGCTTCGTTTCTACCCTGAACACCGGGGAGCTGTTTTTT. Full variable domain (rest looked up from reference TRBV5-6 and TRBJ2-2): DAGVTQSPTHLIKTRGQQVTLRCSPKSGHDTVSWYQQALGQGPQFIFQYYEEEERQRGNFPDRFSGHQFPNYSSELNVNALLLGDSALYLCASSFVSTLNTGELFFGEGSRLTVL.